These 14 T cell receptor beta chains originate from one sample sequenced in a study of T cell responses to AZD1222 COVID-19 vaccine (dated by TCRdb to the early 2020s). Explained via the paper, the time point label denotes: baseline before first vaccination. Receptor libraries were prepared by the immunoSEQ multiplex PCR assay. Sourced from immuneACCESS, this table was stored by TCRdb with only in-frame sequences that have V and J called. A share of the clones is absent; for the studies checked, an unresolved V gene accounts for under half, and the remainder has no known explanation. The table for this sample lists roughly 160,000 clones; 80% to 90% of them were counted only once. The ten most abundant clones make up 6.9% of the sample. The input for sequencing was peripheral blood, taken on day 0 of AZD1222 vaccination. These receptors were taken from an adult in good health.

The gene calls are TRBV11-2 and TRBJ2-4; the match to TRBD1 covers 7 bases. Per germline, CDR1 SGHAT and CDR2 FQNNGV. J was trimmed by 6 bases and V by 0 bases; bases with no gene match: 2. The CDR3 spans 14 residues. DNA for the CDR3: TGTGCCAGCAGCTTAGACTACAGGGGAAACATTCAGTACTTC. This translates into CASSLDYRGNIQYF.

The rearrangement joins TRBV9 to TRBJ1-1; the match to TRBD1 covers 8 bases. The germline gives CDR1 SGDLS, CDR2 YYNGEE. The length of the CDR3 is 15 residues. Trimming at V came to 2 bases and at J to 3 bases, leaving 6 bases not matched to a gene. CDR3 in amino acids: CASSVGTGVDTEAFF. The DNA for the CDR3 is TGTGCCAGCAGCGTCGGGACAGGAGTGGACACTGAAGCTTTCTTT.

The V and J genes are TRBV3-1 (or the pseudogene TRBV3-2) and TRBJ1-2; D gene ambiguous. The CDR3 has 11 amino acids. Germline-derived CDR1 and CDR2 are LGHDT and YNNKEL (reference sequence). V was clipped by 6 bases and J by 2 bases, with 4 bases between them. In DNA form, the CDR3 reads TGTGCCAGCAGAGGGAACTATGGCTACACCTTC. Translated, it gives CASRGNYGYTF.

The CDR3 sequence: CASSALDRGTNEKLFF. DNA for the CDR3: TGTGCCAGCAGCGCACTAGACAGGGGGACTAATGAAAAACTGTTTTTT. This chain connects TRBV5-4 to TRBJ1-4, with 9 bases matching TRBD1. Germline loops: CDR1 SGHNT, CDR2 YYREEE (reference sequence). V trimming: 4 bases; J trimming: 2 bases; junction bases outside the gene matches: 6. The CDR3 totals 16 residues. Full variable domain (missing parts from reference TRBV5-4 and TRBJ1-4): ETGVTQSPTHLIKTRGQQVTLRCSSQSGHNTVSWYQQALGQGPQFIFQYYREEENGRGNFPPRFSGLQFPNYSSELNVNALELDDSALYLCASSALDRGTNEKLFFGSGTQLSVL.

The chain has TRBV9 and TRBJ2-2; D is ambiguous. V lost 0 bases to trimming and J lost 7 bases, with 4 bases between them. Germline V lookup: CDR1 SGDLS, CDR2 YYNGEE. This CDR3 has 12 residues. CDR3 bases: TGTGCCAGCAGCGTAGGGGGCGGGGAGCTGTTTTTT. Protein: CASSVGGGELFF.

The chain uses TRBV28 and TRBJ2-7; D not resolved. V gave up 3 bases and J gave up 5 bases, with 11 bases separating them. CDR1 and CDR2 (germline): MDHEN, SYDVKM. This CDR3 has 13 residues. The CDR3: CASSFRVVDEQYF. The CDR3 nucleotides read TGTGCCAGCAGTTTTAGGGTAGTGGACGAGCAGTACTTC.

V is TRBV10-3 and J is TRBJ2-3; 9 nucleotides agree with TRBD1. CDR3 length equals 14 residues. The V gene end was trimmed by 6 bases and the J gene end by 3 bases; junction bases not matched to a gene: 4. CDR1 ENHRY and CDR2 SYGVKD come from the germline V gene. Here the CDR3 DNA reads TGTGCCATCAGAGGGACAGGGAGGACAGATACGCAGTATTTT. Its protein is CAIRGTGRTDTQYF.

The chain joins TRBV7-3 to TRBJ2-5; D might be TRBD1 or TRBD2, each matching 6 bases. From germline, CDR1 is SGHTA and CDR2 FQGTGA. Trimming removed 1 base at V and 2 bases at J, with 14 bases between. This CDR3 region has 16 residues. CDR3 coding DNA: TGTGCCAGCAGCTTAATCGGGCAGGGGACTCAAGAGACCCAGTACTTC. Translated, it gives CASSLIGQGTQETQYF.

This chain uses TRBV20-1 with TRBJ2-5; D uncertain. The CDR3 sequence is 10 residues long. From germline, CDR1 is DFQATT and CDR2 SNEGSKA (reference sequence). Trimming stripped 5 bases from V and 5 bases from J, with 6 bases between. CDR3 in amino acids: CSAAQETQYF. The DNA for the CDR3 is TGCAGTGCTGCCCAGGAGACCCAGTACTTC.

This rearrangement joins TRBV5-4 to TRBJ1-1; D remains ambiguous. The V and J ends lost 4 bases and 4 bases respectively, with 11 bases between them. CDR3 size: 13 residues. CDR1 SGHNT and CDR2 YYREEE come from the germline V gene (reference sequence). CDR3: CASSGRVGTEAFF. The DNA for the CDR3 is TGTGCCAGCAGCGGAAGAGTGGGCACTGAAGCTTTCTTT.

The chain couples TRBV3-1 (or the pseudogene TRBV3-2) to TRBJ2-1; possible D gene TRBD1, 5 bases. Germline lookup yields CDR1 LGHDT and CDR2 YNNKEL (reference sequence). The V end was cut by 1 base, the J end by 2 bases, with 9 bases between. This CDR3 is built from 15 residues. The chain's CDR3 is CASSQGQGPYNEQFF. DNA of the CDR3: TGTGCCAGCAGCCAAGGGCAGGGTCCCTACAATGAGCAGTTCTTC.

The V gene is TRBV5-4, the J gene TRBJ2-3, with 15 nucleotides matching TRBD2. Germline V gene data show CDR1 as SGHNT and CDR2 as YYREEE (reference sequence). Trimming cost V 3 bases and J 0 bases; bases outside gene matches: 8. This CDR3 region has 19 residues. CDR3 in amino acids: CASSWEGLAGGVSTDTQYF. CDR3 bases: TGTGCCAGCAGCTGGGAGGGACTAGCGGGGGGCGTTAGCACAGATACGCAGTATTTT.

This clone has only a few counts. The genes are TRBV6-2 or TRBV6-3 and TRBJ2-7; D unresolved. Trimming stripped 2 bases from V and 2 bases from J, with 10 bases between. From germline, CDR1 is MNHEY and CDR2 SVGEGT. This CDR3 is built from 14 residues. CDR3 sequence: CASSYDGSAYEQYF. In DNA form, the CDR3 reads TGTGCCAGCAGTTACGACGGGTCCGCCTACGAGCAGTACTTC.

This chain connects TRBV5-1 to TRBJ2-2; D perhaps matches TRBD1 (5 bases). The CDR3 runs 15 residues. CDR1 is SGHRS, CDR2 YFSETQ, per germline. V lost 0 bases, J lost 0 bases, and 6 bases lay in between. In DNA form, the CDR3 reads TGCGCCAGCAGCTTGGACAGGTCGAACACCGGGGAGCTGTTTTTT. It specifies CASSLDRSNTGELFF.